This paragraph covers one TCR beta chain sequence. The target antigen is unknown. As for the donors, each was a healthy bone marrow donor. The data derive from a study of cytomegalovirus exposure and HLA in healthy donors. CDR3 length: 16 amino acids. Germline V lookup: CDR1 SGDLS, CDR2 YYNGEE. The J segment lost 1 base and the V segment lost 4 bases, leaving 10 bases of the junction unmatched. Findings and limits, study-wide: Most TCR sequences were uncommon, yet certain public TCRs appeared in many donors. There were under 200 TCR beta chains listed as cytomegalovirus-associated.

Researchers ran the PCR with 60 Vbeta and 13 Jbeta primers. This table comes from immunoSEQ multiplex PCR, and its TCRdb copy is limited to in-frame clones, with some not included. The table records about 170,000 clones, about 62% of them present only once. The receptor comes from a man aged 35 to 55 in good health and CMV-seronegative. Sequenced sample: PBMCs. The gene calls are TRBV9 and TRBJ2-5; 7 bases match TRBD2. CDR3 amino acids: CASSPGLVGGQETQYF. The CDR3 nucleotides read TGTGCCAGCAGCCCCGGACTAGTGGGGGGCCAAGAGACCCAGTACTTC.